Listed here is a single T cell receptor (beta chain). This sample is drawn from a study of blood T cell repertoires in COVID-19. Turning to the study itself: Samples came from the United States, Italy and Spain, spanning acute and convalescent COVID-19. PBMCs, B-cell-depleted T cells, or T cells provided the cDNA or gDNA that made up the material.

Trimming removed 1 base from V and 1 base from J, with 11 bases in between. The CDR3 has 16 residues. CDR1 is SGHVS, CDR2 FNYEAQ, per germline. As handled by the study authors: Amplification of reference gene primers provided the estimated nucleated cell counts. Profiled with immunoSEQ multiplex PCR; TCRdb holds only in-frame clones, not every one. For V, J and clone size, that table is used; D and trimming come from the DNA. This sample has approximately 44,000 clones; roughly 80% occur once, and the top ten carry approximately 33%. The sequence was obtained from an elderly woman with acute or convalescent COVID-19. Material: peripheral blood. V is TRBV7-6 and J is TRBJ2-1; a weak D match, TRBD1 (6 bases). The DNA for the CDR3 is TGTGCCAGCAGCTTAGGGACAGCCACATCCTACAATGAGCAGTTCTTC. This codes for CASSLGTATSYNEQFF.